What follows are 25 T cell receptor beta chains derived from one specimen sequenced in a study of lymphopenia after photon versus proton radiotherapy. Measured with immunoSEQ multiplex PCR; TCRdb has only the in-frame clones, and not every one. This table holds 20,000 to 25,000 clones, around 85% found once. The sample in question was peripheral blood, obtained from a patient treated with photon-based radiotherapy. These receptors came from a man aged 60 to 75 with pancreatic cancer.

The CDR3 is CASSWDTGPEKLFF. The DNA of the CDR3 is TGCGCCAGCAGCTGGGACACCGGCCCAGAAAAACTGTTTTTT. The rearrangement uses TRBV4-3 and TRBJ1-4, with D possibly being TRBD1 (6 bases). Germline-derived CDR1 and CDR2 are LGHNA and YSLEER. V lost 5 bases, J lost 8 bases, and 15 bases lay in between. CDR3 length: 14 amino acids.

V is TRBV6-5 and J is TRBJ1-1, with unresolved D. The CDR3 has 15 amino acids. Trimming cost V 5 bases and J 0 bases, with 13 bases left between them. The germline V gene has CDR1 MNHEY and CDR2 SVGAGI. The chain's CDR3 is CASSHPSKVNTEAFF. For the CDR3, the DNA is TGTGCCAGCAGTCACCCCTCCAAGGTGAACACTGAAGCTTTCTTT.

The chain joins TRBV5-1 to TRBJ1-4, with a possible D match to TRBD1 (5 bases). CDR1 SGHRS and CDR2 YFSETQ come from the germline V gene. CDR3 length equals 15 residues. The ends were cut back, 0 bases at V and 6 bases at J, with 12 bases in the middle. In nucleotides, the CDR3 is TGCGCCAGCAGCTTGGCCGCAGGAGGGGATGAAAAACTGTTTTTT. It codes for CASSLAAGGDEKLFF.

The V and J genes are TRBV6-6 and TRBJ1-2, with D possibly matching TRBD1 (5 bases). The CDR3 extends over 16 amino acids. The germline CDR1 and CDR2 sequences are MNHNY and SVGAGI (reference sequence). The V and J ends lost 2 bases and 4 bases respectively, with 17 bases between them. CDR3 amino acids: CASSYRIRGLGYGYTF. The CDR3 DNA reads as TGTGCCAGCAGTTACCGCATTAGGGGTCTTGGCTATGGCTACACCTTC.

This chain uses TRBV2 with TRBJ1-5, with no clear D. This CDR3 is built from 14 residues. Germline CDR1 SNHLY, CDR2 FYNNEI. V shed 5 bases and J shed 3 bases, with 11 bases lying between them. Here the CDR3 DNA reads TGTGCCAGCAGTTCGGTGGCATTCAATCAGCCCCAGCATTTT. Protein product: CASSSVAFNQPQHF.

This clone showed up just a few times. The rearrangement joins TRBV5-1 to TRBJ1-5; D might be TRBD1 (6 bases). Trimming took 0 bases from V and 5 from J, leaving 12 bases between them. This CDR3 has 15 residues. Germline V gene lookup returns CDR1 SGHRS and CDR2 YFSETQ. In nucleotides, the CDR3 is TGCGCCAGCAGCTTGGCAGGGGTTGGGGATCAGCCCCAGCATTTT. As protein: CASSLAGVGDQPQHF.

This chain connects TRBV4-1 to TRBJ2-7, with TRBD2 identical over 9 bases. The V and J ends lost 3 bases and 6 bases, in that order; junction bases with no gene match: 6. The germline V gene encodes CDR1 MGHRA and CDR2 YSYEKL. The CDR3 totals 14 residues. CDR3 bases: TGCGCCAGCAGCCACCGTGGGACTAGCAGCGAGCAGTACTTC. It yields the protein CASSHRGTSSEQYF.

The DNA for the CDR3 is TGTGCCAGTAGGGCAACAGGGCAGGCCGGGGAGCTGTTTTTT. Its translation: CASRATGQAGELFF. This sequence joins TRBV19 and TRBJ2-2; D is possibly TRBD1 (6 bases). Germline assignment: CDR1 LNHDA and CDR2 SQIVND (reference sequence). The V end was cut by 6 bases, the J end by 6 bases, with 14 bases between. CDR3 length: 14 residues.

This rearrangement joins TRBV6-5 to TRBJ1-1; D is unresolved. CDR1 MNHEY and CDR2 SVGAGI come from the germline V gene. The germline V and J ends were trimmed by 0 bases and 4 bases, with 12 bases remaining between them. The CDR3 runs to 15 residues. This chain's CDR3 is CASSYSNGPSTEAFF. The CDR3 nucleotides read TGTGCCAGCAGTTACTCGAACGGGCCGAGCACTGAAGCTTTCTTT.

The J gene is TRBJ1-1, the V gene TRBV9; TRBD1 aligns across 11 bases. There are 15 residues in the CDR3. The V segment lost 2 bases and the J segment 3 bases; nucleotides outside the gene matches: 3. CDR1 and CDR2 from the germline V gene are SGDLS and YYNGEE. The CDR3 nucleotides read TGTGCCAGCAGCGTCGGACAGGGGGCGTACACTGAAGCTTTCTTT. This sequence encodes CASSVGQGAYTEAFF.

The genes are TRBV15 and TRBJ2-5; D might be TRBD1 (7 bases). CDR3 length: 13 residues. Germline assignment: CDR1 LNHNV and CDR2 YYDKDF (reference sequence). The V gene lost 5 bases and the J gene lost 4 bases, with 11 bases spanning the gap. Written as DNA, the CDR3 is TGTGCCACCAGCCGGCAGGGGGGAGAGACCCAGTACTTC. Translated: CATSRQGGETQYF.

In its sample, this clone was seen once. The CDR3 here is CASSLARDKNSPLHF. The CDR3 DNA sequence: TGTGCCAGCAGCTTAGCGCGGGACAAAAATTCACCCCTCCACTTT. The chain recombines TRBV7-6 with TRBJ1-6; tentative D call: TRBD1 (6 bases). Germline CDR1 reads SGHVS; CDR2 reads FNYEAQ. The CDR3 loop spans 15 amino acids. Deletions cut 0 bases from V and 7 bases from J, with 10 bases between.

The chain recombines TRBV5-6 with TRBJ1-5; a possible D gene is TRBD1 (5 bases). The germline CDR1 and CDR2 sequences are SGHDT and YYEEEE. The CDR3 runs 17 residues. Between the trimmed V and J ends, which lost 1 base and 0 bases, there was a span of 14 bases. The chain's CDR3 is CASSLRQGMYSNQPQHF. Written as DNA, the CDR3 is TGTGCCAGCAGCTTGCGGCAGGGTATGTATAGCAATCAGCCCCAGCATTTT.

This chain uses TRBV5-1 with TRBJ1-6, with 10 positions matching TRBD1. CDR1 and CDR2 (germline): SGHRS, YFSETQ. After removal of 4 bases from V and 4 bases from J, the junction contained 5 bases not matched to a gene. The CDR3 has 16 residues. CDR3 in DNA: TGCGCCAGCAGCCTCGGGACAGGGGATTATAATTCACCCCTCCACTTT. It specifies CASSLGTGDYNSPLHF.

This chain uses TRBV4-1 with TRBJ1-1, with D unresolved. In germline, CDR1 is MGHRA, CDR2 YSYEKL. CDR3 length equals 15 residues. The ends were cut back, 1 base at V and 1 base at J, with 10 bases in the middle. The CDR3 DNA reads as TGCGCCAGCAGCCAAGCTTGGGCAAGGAACACTGAAGCTTTCTTT. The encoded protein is CASSQAWARNTEAFF.

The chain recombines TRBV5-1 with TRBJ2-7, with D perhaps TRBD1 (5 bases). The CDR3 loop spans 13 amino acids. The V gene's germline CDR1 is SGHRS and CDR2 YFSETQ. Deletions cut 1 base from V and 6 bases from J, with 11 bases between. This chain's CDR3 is CASSLRGWGEQYF. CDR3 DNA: TGCGCCAGCAGCTTGAGGGGATGGGGCGAGCAGTACTTC.

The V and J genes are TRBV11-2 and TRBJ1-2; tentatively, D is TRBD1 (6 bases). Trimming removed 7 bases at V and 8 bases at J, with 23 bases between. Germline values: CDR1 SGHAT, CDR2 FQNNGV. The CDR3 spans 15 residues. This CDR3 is CASTHFRRRQEGYTF. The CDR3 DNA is TGTGCCAGCACCCATTTCCGGCGGCGACAGGAGGGCTACACCTTC.

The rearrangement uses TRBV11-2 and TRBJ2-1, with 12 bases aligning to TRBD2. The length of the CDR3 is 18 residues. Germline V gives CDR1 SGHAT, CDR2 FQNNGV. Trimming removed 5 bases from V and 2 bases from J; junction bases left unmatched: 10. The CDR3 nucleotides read TGTGCCAGCAGCCCTGACCGACTAGCGGGGGCCCCCTACAATGAGCAGTTCTTC. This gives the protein CASSPDRLAGAPYNEQFF.

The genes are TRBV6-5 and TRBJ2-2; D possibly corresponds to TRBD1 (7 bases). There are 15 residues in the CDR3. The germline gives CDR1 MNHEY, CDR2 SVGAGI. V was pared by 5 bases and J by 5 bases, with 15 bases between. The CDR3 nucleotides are TGTGCCAGCAGTACCCCGACAGGGAGGACCGGGGAGCTGTTTTTT. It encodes CASSTPTGRTGELFF.

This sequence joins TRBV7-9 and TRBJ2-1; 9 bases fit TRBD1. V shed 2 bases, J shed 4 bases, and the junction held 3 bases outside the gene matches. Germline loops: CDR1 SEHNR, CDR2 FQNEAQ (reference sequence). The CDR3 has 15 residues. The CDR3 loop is CASSLSGTGYNEQFF. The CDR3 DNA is TGTGCCAGCAGCTTATCCGGGACAGGGTACAATGAGCAGTTCTTC.

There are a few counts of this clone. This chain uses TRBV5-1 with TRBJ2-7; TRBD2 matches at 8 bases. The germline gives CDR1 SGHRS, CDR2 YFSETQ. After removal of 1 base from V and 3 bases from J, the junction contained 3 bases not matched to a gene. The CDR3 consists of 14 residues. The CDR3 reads CASSLTGTSYEQYF. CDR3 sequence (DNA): TGCGCCAGCAGCTTGACCGGGACTAGCTACGAGCAGTACTTC.

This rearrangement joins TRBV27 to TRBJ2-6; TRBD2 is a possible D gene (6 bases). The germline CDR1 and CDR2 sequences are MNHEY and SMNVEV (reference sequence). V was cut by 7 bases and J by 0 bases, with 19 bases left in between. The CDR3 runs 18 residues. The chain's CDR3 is CASKMRRDSTSGANVLTF. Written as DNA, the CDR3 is TGTGCCAGCAAGATGCGGCGGGATTCAACCTCTGGGGCCAACGTCCTGACTTTC.

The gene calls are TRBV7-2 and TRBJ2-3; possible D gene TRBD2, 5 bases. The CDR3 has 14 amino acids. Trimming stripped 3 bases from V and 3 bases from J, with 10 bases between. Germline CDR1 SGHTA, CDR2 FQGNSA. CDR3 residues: CASSFGVATDTQYF. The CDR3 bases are TGTGCCAGCAGCTTCGGAGTAGCGACAGATACGCAGTATTTT. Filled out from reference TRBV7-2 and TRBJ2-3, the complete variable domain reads GAGVSQSPSNKVTEKGKDVELRCDPISGHTALYWYRQSLGQGLEFLIYFQGNSAPDKSGLPSDRFSAERTGGSVSTLTIQRTQQEDSAVYLCASSFGVATDTQYFGPGTRLTVL.

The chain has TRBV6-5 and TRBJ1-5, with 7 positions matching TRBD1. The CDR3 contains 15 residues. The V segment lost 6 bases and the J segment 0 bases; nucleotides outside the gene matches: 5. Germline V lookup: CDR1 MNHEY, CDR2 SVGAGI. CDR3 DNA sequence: TGTGCCAGCAGACAGGGGAGGAATAGCAATCAGCCCCAGCATTTT. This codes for CASRQGRNSNQPQHF.

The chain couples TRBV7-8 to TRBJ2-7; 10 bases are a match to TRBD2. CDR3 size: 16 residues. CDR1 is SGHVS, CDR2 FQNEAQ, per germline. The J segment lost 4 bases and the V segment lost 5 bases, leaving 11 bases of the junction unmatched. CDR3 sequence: CASSTELAGPGYEQYF. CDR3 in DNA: TGTGCCAGCAGCACCGAACTAGCGGGACCCGGGTACGAGCAGTACTTC.